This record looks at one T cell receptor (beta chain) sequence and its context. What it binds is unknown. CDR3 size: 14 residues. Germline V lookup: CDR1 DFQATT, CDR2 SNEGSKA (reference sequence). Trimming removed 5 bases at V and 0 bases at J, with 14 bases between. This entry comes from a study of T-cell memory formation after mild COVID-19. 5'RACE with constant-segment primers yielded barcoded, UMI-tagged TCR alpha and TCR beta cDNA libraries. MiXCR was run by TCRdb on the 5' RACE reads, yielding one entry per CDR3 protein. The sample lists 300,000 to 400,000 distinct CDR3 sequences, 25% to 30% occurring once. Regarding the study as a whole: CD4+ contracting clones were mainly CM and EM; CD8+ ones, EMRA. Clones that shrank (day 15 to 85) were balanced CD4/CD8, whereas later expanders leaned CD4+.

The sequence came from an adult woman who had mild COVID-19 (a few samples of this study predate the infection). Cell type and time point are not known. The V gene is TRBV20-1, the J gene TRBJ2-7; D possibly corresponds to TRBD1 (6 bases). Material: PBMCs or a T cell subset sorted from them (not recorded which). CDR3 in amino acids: CSASDRRTSYEQYF. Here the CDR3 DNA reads TGCAGTGCTTCGGACAGAAGGACCTCCTACGAGCAGTACTTC.